This TCR beta chain originates from a study of read filtering for tumor transcriptome and immune sequencing. Turning to the study itself: The cohort had more than 16 men and some 13 women aged about 45 to 80, mean roughly 66 years. Fewer than 10 patients were R-ISS I, 16 were R-ISS II, six or seven were R-ISS III.

This clonotype was seen repeatedly, ten times or more. Its antigen is currently unknown. Molecular barcoded adaptors covering alpha/delta and beta/gamma chains were used on approximately 400 ng RNA. TCRdb processed the reads anew with MiXCR; each CDR3 protein has one entry. The repertoire consists of around 50,000 distinct CDR3 sequences, with 20% to 25% occurring once and the leading ten covering approximately 18%. Losses at the gene ends were 6 bases for V and 5 bases for J; bases not matched to a gene: 8. The CDR3 is 15 residues long. Looked up from germline, CDR1 is WSHSY and CDR2 is SAAADI. Study outcomes and limitations: The CD138-negative fraction was mixed bone marrow immune cells, not pure T cells.

This receptor was identified in a donor at least 40 years old with multiple myeloma. The sequencing sample was made of a population of CD138-negative cells sorted from bone marrow. This chain connects TRBV10-2 to TRBJ2-1; 9 bases are shared with TRBD1. In DNA form, the CDR3 reads TGCGCCAGCAGCCGCGGGGACAGGGCCAACAATGAGCAGTTCTTC. This translates into CASSRGDRANNEQFF.